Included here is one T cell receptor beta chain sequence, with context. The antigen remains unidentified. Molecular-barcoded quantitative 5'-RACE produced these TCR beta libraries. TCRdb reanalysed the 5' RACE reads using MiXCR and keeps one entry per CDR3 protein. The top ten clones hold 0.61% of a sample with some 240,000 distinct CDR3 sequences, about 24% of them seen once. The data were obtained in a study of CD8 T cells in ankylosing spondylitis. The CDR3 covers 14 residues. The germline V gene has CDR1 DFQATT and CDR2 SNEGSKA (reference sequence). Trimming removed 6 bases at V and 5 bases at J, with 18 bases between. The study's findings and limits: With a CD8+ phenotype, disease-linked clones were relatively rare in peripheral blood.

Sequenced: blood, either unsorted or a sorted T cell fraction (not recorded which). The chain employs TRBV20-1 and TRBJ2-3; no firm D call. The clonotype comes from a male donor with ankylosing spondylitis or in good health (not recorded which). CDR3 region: CSALRTPTLDTQYF. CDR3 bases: TGCAGTGCCCTTCGGACCCCTACGTTAGATACGCAGTATTTT.